This T cell receptor (beta chain) came from a study of shared clonotypes between healthy human individuals. General study findings and limits: Rarefaction showed sorted-subset sequencing was incomplete despite large depth. Estimated clonotype richness was generally higher in naive than memory subsets.

Germline values: CDR1 SGHDN, CDR2 FVKESK. The germline V and J ends were trimmed by 4 bases and 2 bases, with 11 bases remaining between them. CDR3 length: 14 amino acids. The study separated CD4+ cells into CD45RA+ naive and CD45RA-negative memory subsets. It was at deep level that the assay was run. Only in-frame clones appear in the TCRdb table, and some are missing; sequencing was by immunoSEQ multiplex PCR. Among some 2,100,000 clones listed, approximately 96% were seen once. Comment on this clone: Its antigen is not known.

The TCR sequence derives from a man aged 18 to 30 in good health. The V and J genes are TRBV14 and TRBJ2-5; either TRBD1 or TRBD2 may supply D (6 bases each). Input material: naive CD4+ T cells sorted from blood. Subset noted: CD45RA+ positively selected. CDR3: CASSRLGQQETQYF. In nucleotides, the CDR3 is TGTGCCAGCAGCCGACTAGGACAGCAAGAGACCCAGTACTTC.